This entry lists 22 T cell receptor beta chains sequenced from one sample in a study of blood T cell repertoires in COVID-19. Sequencing used immunoSEQ multiplex PCR; TCRdb keeps in-frame clones, though not all of them. This table holds 200,000 to 300,000 clones, 80% to 90% found once. Source material: peripheral blood. The receptors shown here come from a man aged 50-60 years with acute or convalescent COVID-19.

The chain has TRBV20-1 and TRBJ2-4, with no clear D. Per the germline V gene, CDR1 is DFQATT and CDR2 is SNEGSKA (reference sequence). The ends were cut back, 3 bases at V and 2 bases at J, with 8 bases in the middle. The CDR3 extends over 13 amino acids. The CDR3 DNA sequence: TGCAGTGCTAGTCTAGAGACCAAAAACATTCAGTACTTC. Translated, it gives CSASLETKNIQYF.

The V call is TRBV9, the J call TRBJ2-2; no definite D call. The germline V gene has CDR1 SGDLS and CDR2 YYNGEE. CDR3 length: 13 residues. V was cut by 2 bases and J by 8 bases, with 10 bases left in between. The CDR3 spells CASSVRPAGELFF. The DNA of the CDR3 is TGTGCCAGCAGCGTGCGGCCGGCGGGGGAGCTGTTTTTT. The full variable domain, its missing parts supplied by reference TRBV9 and TRBJ2-2, is DSGVTQTPKHLITATGQRVTLRCSPRSGDLSVYWYQQSLDQGLQFLIQYYNGEERAKGNILERFSAQQFPDLHSELNLSSLELGDSALYFCASSVRPAGELFFGEGSRLTVL.

In its sample, this clone was seen a few times. The chain joins TRBV10-3 to TRBJ2-7; 7 nucleotides agree with TRBD1. Germline V CDR1 and CDR2: ENHRY, SYGVKD. V lost 2 bases and J lost 0; bases outside the gene matches: 10. This CDR3 is built from 17 residues. CDR3 bases: TGTGCCATCAGTGAGACTCATGACCGGGACAGCTCCTACGAGCAGTACTTC. Its translation is CAISETHDRDSSYEQYF.

The chain carries TRBV18 and TRBJ1-5; tentatively, D is TRBD1 (6 bases). The CDR3 is made up of 14 amino acids. Per germline, CDR1 KGHSH and CDR2 LQKENI. The V end was cut by 3 bases, the J end by 7 bases, with 13 bases between. In nucleotides, the CDR3 is TGTGCCAGCTCACCCGGGACAACTGACCAGCCCCAGCATTTT. Its translation: CASSPGTTDQPQHF.

This rearrangement joins TRBV10-3 to TRBJ2-5, with 8 bases aligning to TRBD2. The germline CDR1 and CDR2 sequences are ENHRY and SYGVKD. V lost 7 bases, J lost 2 bases, and 6 bases stayed unmatched. This CDR3 is 14 amino acids long. The CDR3: CAITSGSSQETQYF. As DNA, the CDR3 is TGTGCCATCACCAGCGGGAGCAGTCAAGAGACCCAGTACTTC.

This chain links TRBV19 with TRBJ2-3; 15 nucleotides agree with TRBD2. The V gene's germline CDR1 is LNHDA and CDR2 SQIVND (reference sequence). The V gene end was trimmed by 1 base and the J gene end by 4 bases; junction bases not matched to a gene: 0. CDR3 length: 16 residues. The CDR3, as DNA: TGTGCCAGTAGTATAGGGACTAGCGGGGGGGCAGATACGCAGTATTTT. Translation: CASSIGTSGGADTQYF.

V is TRBV29-1 and J is TRBJ1-1; no clear D. Germline CDR1 and CDR2: SQVTM and ANQGSEA. Trimming cost V 3 bases and J 1 base, with 9 bases left between them. The CDR3 has 13 amino acids. CDR3 nucleotide sequence: TGCAGCGTTGAGGTCGGTGAGAACACTGAAGCTTTCTTT. Its translation: CSVEVGENTEAFF.

The rearrangement joins TRBV9 to TRBJ2-7; the match to TRBD1 covers 9 bases. This CDR3 has 16 residues. With V trimmed by 3 bases and J by 2 bases, 9 bases remained unmatched. Germline CDR1 and CDR2: SGDLS and YYNGEE. CDR3 sequence reads: CASSAEGQGLTYEQYF. The CDR3, as DNA: TGTGCCAGCAGCGCAGAGGGACAGGGCTTAACCTACGAGCAGTACTTC.

Comment on this clone: Given the absence of the conserved phenylalanine or tryptophan at the CDR3 end, a read error is likely. Because the CDR3's place on the DNA is in doubt, the DNA is left out and the CDR3 is given as listed by TCRdb. The chain combines TRBV2 with TRBJ1-1. 11 amino acids form the CDR3, both terminal residues included. CDR1 and CDR2 (germline): SNHLY, FYNNEI. CDR3 in amino acids: CASSGGGRPAL.

This chain uses TRBV5-1 with TRBJ1-2; D gene unclear. From germline, CDR1 is SGHRS and CDR2 YFSETQ. The CDR3 spans 14 residues. Between the trimmed V and J ends, which lost 4 bases and 4 bases, there was a span of 14 bases. The CDR3: CASSAGATSYGYTF. For the CDR3, the DNA is TGCGCCAGCAGCGCAGGCGCCACTTCCTATGGCTACACCTTC.

V usage is TRBV19 and J usage is TRBJ2-1; TRBD2 matches 8 bases. J was trimmed by 8 bases and V by 1 base; bases with no gene match: 4. Germline V gives CDR1 LNHDA, CDR2 SQIVND (reference sequence). This CDR3 comprises 14 residues. CDR3 nucleotides: TGTGCCAGTAGTATAGCGGGGGGGACCTATGAGCAGTTCTTC. This sequence encodes CASSIAGGTYEQFF.

This clone was seen only a few times. In the same sample, other DNA sequences code for this CDR3. The chain has TRBV5-1 and TRBJ2-7, with 9 positions matching TRBD1. This CDR3 has 14 amino acids. Germline V gives CDR1 SGHRS, CDR2 YFSETQ. Trimming cost V 0 bases and J 4 bases; bases outside gene matches: 2. The CDR3 bases are TGCGCCAGCAGCTTGGGACAGGGGGTTTACGAGCAGTACTTC. The encoded protein is CASSLGQGVYEQYF. Based on the CDR3 plus reference TRBV5-1 and TRBJ2-7, the full variable domain is KAGVTQTPRYLIKTRGQQVTLSCSPISGHRSVSWYQQTPGQGLQFLFEYFSETQRNKGNFPGRFSGRQFSNSRSEMNVSTLELGDSALYLCASSLGQGVYEQYFGPGTRLTVT.

V gene TRBV30 combines with J gene TRBJ2-3; D is possibly TRBD2 (5 bases). Germline V gene sequence: CDR1 GTSNPN, CDR2 SVGIG (reference sequence). V was trimmed by 0 bases and J by 3 bases, leaving 16 bases between them. The length of the CDR3 is 16 residues. The CDR3, as DNA: TGTGCCTGGAGTGTCCCATTTTTGACGGGAACAGATACGCAGTATTTT. It codes for CAWSVPFLTGTDTQYF.

J is TRBJ2-2 and V is TRBV2; 8 bases agree with TRBD2. The CDR3 consists of 14 residues. The J segment lost 2 bases and the V segment lost 8 bases, leaving 4 bases of the junction unmatched. Looked up from germline, CDR1 is SNHLY and CDR2 is FYNNEI. CDR3 nucleotide sequence: TGTGCCAGCGCCGCGGGAGGTAACACCGGGGAGCTGTTTTTT. Translation gives CASAAGGNTGELFF.

There are many counts of this clone. The chain combines TRBV11-3 with TRBJ2-7; D is perhaps TRBD2 (6 bases). The ends were cut back, 0 bases at V and 2 bases at J, with 11 bases in the middle. The CDR3 covers 15 residues. Germline CDR1 and CDR2: SGHNT and YENEEA. CDR3: CASSLEASDAYEQYF. The CDR3 bases are TGTGCCAGCAGCTTAGAGGCTAGCGACGCCTACGAGCAGTACTTC.

This chain joins TRBV5-6 and TRBJ1-2; D unclear. The length of the CDR3 is 14 residues. Germline-derived CDR1 and CDR2 are SGHDT and YYEEEE. V was pared by 0 bases and J by 8 bases, with 14 bases between. This CDR3 is CASSLDTEPGGYTF. DNA for the CDR3: TGTGCCAGCAGCTTGGACACGGAACCGGGAGGCTACACCTTC.

The table lists this clone with a few counts. V gene TRBV9 combines with J gene TRBJ2-3; D may be TRBD2 (5 bases). The germline V gene encodes CDR1 SGDLS and CDR2 YYNGEE. V was trimmed by 6 bases and J by 6 bases, leaving 17 bases between them. The CDR3 covers 14 residues. The CDR3 DNA is TGTGCCAGCAACCTCGAGGGAGTATGGGATACGCAGTATTTT. Protein: CASNLEGVWDTQYF. Filled out from reference TRBV9 and TRBJ2-3, the complete variable domain reads DSGVTQTPKHLITATGQRVTLRCSPRSGDLSVYWYQQSLDQGLQFLIQYYNGEERAKGNILERFSAQQFPDLHSELNLSSLELGDSALYFCASNLEGVWDTQYFGPGTRLTVL.

This chain links TRBV10-3 with TRBJ1-3; tentative D call: TRBD1 (6 bases). V dropped 3 bases and J dropped 6 bases, with 18 bases sitting between them. Germline V gives CDR1 ENHRY, CDR2 SYGVKD. The CDR3 is 16 residues long. The CDR3 coding sequence is TGTGCCATCAGTGAAGGGCGAGGGGGTGTGCAAAACACCATATATTTT. Translation gives CAISEGRGGVQNTIYF.

V is TRBV3-1 (or the pseudogene TRBV3-2) and J is TRBJ2-7, with 12 bases identical to TRBD1. The CDR3 length is 15 residues. Germline CDR1 LGHDT, CDR2 YNNKEL (reference sequence). J gave up 5 bases and V 4 bases, and 6 bases lay outside the gene matches. The CDR3, as DNA: TGTGCCAGCAGCCCAGTGGGACAGGGGGCCCACGAGCAGTACTTC. Translated, it gives CASSPVGQGAHEQYF.

V and J are TRBV6-5 and TRBJ1-3; the match to TRBD1 covers 9 bases. CDR1 and CDR2 from the germline V gene are MNHEY and SVGAGI. This CDR3 is 15 amino acids long. The ends lost 6 bases at V and 4 bases at J; junction bases unmatched: 7. CDR3 sequence (DNA): TGTGCCAGCAGGCCTTTAACAGGGGGCGGAAACACCATATATTTT. It translates to CASRPLTGGGNTIYF.

The chain recombines TRBV28 with TRBJ2-7, with 8 bases that match TRBD1. Germline CDR1 is MDHEN and CDR2 is SYDVKM. With 5 bases clipped from V and 0 bases from J, the junction kept 3 bases outside the gene matches. This CDR3 spans 14 amino acids. As DNA, the CDR3 is TGTGCCAGCAGTCGGACAGGGAGCTCCTACGAGCAGTACTTC. Protein product: CASSRTGSSYEQYF.

The chain employs TRBV7-9 and TRBJ2-7, with D maybe TRBD1 (5 bases). The CDR3 has 15 amino acids. From germline, CDR1 is SEHNR and CDR2 FQNEAQ (reference sequence). V dropped 4 bases and J dropped 4 bases, with 17 bases sitting between them. CDR3 region: CASSSTAGSGYEQYF. The CDR3, as DNA: TGTGCCAGCAGCTCCACCGCAGGGTCTGGTTACGAGCAGTACTTC.